This T cell receptor (beta chain) was obtained from a study of shared clonotypes between healthy human individuals. The method was immunoSEQ multiplex PCR; TCRdb's version includes in-frame clones alone and lacks a portion of them. This sample has approximately 98,000 clones, with about 70% found just once. Trimming took off 5 bases at V and 7 bases at J, with 12 bases between the two ends. The CDR3 has 12 residues. In germline, CDR1 is GTSNPN, CDR2 SVGIG (reference sequence). This TCR derives from a woman aged 25 to 39 in good health. The chain is built from TRBV30 and TRBJ1-5, with unresolved D. Input material: memory CD8+ T cells sorted from blood. As to subset: CD45RO+ cells pooled with CCR7-negative TemRA cells. Written as DNA, the CDR3 is TGTGCCTGGGTGGGTGGTAGGCAGCCCCAGCATTTT. This gives the protein CAWVGGRQPQHF.